The sequence of this T cell receptor (beta chain) was determined in a study of blood T cell repertoires in COVID-19. Study-level background: Sources were T cells, B-cell-depleted T cells, or PBMCs; the material itself was cDNA or gDNA.

Assay: immunoSEQ multiplex PCR; the TCRdb copy retains only in-frame clones and omits some. This table holds some 100,000 clones, over 75% found once. Trimming pared 6 bases from V and 7 bases from J, leaving 12 bases between. There are 12 residues in the CDR3. Germline-derived CDR1 and CDR2 are MDHEN and SYDVKM. V gene TRBV28 combines with J gene TRBJ2-5, with D maybe TRBD2 (6 bases). The clonotype originates from a man aged 60 to 75 with acute or convalescent COVID-19. Sequenced material: peripheral blood. CDR3 amino acids: CASRAGPGTQYF. The CDR3 bases are TGTGCCAGCAGGGCGGGGCCTGGGACCCAGTACTTC. The full variable domain, with the rest looked up from reference TRBV28 and TRBJ2-5, is DVKVTQSSRYLVKRTGEKVFLECVQDMDHENMFWYRQDPGLGLRLIYFSYDVKMKEKGDIPEGYSVSREKKERFSLILESASTNQTSMYLCASRAGPGTQYFGPGTRLLVL.